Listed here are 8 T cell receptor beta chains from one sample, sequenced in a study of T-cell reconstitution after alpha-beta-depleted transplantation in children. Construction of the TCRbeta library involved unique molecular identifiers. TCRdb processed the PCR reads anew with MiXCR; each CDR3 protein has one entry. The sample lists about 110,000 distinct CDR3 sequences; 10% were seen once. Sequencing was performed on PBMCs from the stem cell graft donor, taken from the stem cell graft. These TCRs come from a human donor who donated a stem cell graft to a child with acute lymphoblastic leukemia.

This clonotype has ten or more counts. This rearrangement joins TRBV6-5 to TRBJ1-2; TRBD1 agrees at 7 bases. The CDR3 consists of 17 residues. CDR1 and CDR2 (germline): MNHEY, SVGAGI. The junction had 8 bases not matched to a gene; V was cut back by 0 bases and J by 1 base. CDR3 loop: CASSYSFRQGDNYGYTF. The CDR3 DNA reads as TGTGCCAGCAGTTACTCATTTAGACAGGGAGATAACTATGGCTACACCTTC.

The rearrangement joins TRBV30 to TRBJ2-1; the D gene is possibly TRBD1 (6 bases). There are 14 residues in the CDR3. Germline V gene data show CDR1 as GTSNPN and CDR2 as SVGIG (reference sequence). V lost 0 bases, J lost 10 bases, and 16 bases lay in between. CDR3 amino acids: CAWSVRTDIQEQFF. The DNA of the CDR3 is TGTGCCTGGAGTGTAAGGACAGACATCCAAGAGCAGTTCTTC.

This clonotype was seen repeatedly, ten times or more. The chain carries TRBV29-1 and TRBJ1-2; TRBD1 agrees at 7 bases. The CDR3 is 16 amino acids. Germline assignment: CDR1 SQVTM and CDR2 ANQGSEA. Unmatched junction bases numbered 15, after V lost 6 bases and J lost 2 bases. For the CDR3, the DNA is TGCAGCGTACCCGGGACAGCCTCGGTCAAGAACTATGGCTACACCTTC. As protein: CSVPGTASVKNYGYTF.

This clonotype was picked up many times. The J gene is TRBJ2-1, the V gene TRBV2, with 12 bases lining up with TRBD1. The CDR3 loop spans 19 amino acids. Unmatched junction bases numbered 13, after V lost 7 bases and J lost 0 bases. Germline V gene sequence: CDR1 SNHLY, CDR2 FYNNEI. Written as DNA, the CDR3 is TGTGCCAGCATGTCGCCGGGACAGGGGGCGCCGGGCTCCTACAATGAGCAGTTCTTC. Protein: CASMSPGQGAPGSYNEQFF.

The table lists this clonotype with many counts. CDR3 DNA sequence: TGCGCCAGCAGCCAAGGACTAGCCTTGAGCTCCTACAATGAGCAGTTCTTC. This translates into CASSQGLALSSYNEQFF. The chain recombines TRBV4-3 with TRBJ2-1, with 7 bases aligning to TRBD2. The CDR3 spans 17 residues. From germline, CDR1 is LGHNA and CDR2 YSLEER. The V and J ends lost 1 base and 0 bases, in that order; junction bases with no gene match: 6.

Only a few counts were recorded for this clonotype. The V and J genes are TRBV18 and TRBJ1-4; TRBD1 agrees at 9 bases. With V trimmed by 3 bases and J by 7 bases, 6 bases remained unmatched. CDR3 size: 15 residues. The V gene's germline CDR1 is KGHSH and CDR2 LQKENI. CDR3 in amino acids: CASSPLGQGGEKLFF. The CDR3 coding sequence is TGTGCCAGCTCACCCCTGGGACAGGGTGGTGAAAAACTGTTTTTT.

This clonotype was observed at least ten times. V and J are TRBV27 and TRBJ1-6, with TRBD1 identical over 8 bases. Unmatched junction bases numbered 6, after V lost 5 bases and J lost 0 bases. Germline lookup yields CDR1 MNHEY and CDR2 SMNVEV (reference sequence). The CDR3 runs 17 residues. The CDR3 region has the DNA TGTGCCAGCAGTCCCACGACAGGGGCCTCCTATAATTCACCCCTCCACTTT. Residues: CASSPTTGASYNSPLHF.

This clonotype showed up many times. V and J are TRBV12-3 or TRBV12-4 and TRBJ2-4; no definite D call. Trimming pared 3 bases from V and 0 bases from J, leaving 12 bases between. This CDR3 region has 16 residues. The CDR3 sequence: CASSFGQFIAKNIQYF. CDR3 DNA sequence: TGTGCCAGCAGTTTCGGGCAGTTTATAGCCAAAAACATTCAGTACTTC.